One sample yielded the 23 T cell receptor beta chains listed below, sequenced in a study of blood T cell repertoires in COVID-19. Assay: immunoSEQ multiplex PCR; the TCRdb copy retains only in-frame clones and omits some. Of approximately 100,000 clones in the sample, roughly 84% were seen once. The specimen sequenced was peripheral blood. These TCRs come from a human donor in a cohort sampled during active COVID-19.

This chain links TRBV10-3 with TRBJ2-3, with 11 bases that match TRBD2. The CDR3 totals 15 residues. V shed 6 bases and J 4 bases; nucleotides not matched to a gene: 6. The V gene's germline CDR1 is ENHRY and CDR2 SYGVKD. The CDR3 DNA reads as TGTGCCATCAGAAATAGCGGGAGGGGTGCAGATACGCAGTATTTT. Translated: CAIRNSGRGADTQYF.

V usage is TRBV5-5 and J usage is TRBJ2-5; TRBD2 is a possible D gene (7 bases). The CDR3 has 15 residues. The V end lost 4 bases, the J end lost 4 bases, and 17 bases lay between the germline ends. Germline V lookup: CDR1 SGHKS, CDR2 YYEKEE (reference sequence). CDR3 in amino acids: CASSARGAGRETQYF. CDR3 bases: TGTGCCAGCAGCGCCCGGGGGGCCGGGAGAGAGACCCAGTACTTC.

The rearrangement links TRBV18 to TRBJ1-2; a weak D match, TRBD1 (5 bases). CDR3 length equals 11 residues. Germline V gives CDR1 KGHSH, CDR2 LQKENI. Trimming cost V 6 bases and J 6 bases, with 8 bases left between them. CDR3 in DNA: TGTGCCAGCTCGGGGGGAGATGGCTACACCTTC. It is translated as CASSGGDGYTF.

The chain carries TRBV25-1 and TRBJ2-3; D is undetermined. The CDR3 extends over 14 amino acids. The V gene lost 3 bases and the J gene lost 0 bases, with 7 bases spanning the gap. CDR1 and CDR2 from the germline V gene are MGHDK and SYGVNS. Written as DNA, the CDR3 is TGTGCCAGCAGTGACGTTTTTAGCACAGATACGCAGTATTTT. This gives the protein CASSDVFSTDTQYF.

The CDR3 DNA sequence: TGTGCCAGCAGTGCCCGCGGGGGTCTCCAATCGGATACGCAGTATTTT. Encoded protein: CASSARGGLQSDTQYF. This chain connects TRBV6-1 to TRBJ2-3, with 7 nucleotides matching TRBD2. Germline-derived CDR1 and CDR2 are MNHNS and SASEGT. The CDR3 extends over 16 amino acids. Germline trimming cut 4 bases from V and 6 bases from J; bases unmatched to any gene: 13.

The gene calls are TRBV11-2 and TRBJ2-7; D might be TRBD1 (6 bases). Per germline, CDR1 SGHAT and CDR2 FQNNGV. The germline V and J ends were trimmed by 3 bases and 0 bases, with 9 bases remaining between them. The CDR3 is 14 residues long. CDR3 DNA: TGTGCCAGCAGCTTCGGGACAAACTCCTACGAGCAGTACTTC. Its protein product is CASSFGTNSYEQYF.

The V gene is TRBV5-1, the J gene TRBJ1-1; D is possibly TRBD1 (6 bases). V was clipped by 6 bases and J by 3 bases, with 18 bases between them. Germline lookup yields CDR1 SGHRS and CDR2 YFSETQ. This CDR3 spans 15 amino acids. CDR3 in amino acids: CASTPIPKGDTEAFF. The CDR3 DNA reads TGCGCCAGCACCCCTATTCCCAAGGGGGACACTGAAGCTTTCTTT.

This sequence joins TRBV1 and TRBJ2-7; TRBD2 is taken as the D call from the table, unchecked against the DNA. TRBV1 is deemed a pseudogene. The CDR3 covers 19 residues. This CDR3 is CTSSQGDQQLAGGRGEQYF. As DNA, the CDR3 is TGCACCAGCAGCCAAGGGGATCAGCAACTAGCGGGGGGGCGTGGCGAGCAGTACTTC.

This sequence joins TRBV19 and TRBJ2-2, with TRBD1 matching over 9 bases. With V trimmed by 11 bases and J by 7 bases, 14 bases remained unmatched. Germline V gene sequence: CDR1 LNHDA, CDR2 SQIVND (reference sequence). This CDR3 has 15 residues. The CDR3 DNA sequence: TGTGCCTCCACGCCCCGGGACAGGGATGTCGGGGAGCTGTTTTTT. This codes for CASTPRDRDVGELFF.

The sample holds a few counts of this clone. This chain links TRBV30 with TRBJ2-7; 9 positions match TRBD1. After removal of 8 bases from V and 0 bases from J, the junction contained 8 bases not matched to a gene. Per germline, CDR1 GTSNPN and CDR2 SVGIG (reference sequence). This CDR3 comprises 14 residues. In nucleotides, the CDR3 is TGTGCCGTAAACAGGGGGCCCCTCTCCTACGAGCAGTACTTC. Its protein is CAVNRGPLSYEQYF.

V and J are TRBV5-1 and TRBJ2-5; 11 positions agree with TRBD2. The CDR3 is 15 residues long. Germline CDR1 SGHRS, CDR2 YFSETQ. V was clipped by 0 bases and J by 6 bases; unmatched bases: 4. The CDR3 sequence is CASSLALAGGQTQYF. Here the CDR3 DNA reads TGCGCCAGCAGCTTGGCGCTAGCGGGGGGACAGACCCAGTACTTC.

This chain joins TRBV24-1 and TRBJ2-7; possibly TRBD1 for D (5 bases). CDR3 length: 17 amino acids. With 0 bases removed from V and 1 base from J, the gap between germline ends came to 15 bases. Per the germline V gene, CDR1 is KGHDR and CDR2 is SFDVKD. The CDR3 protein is CATSDLPQGRRSYEQYF. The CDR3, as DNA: TGTGCCACCAGTGATTTGCCCCAGGGCCGTCGGTCCTACGAGCAGTACTTC.

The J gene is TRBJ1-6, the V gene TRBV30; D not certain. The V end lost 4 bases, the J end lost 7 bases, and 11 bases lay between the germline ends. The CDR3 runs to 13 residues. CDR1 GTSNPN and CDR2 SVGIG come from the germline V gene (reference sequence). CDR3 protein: CAWTKDLNSPLHF. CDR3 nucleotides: TGTGCCTGGACTAAGGACTTAAATTCACCCCTCCACTTT.

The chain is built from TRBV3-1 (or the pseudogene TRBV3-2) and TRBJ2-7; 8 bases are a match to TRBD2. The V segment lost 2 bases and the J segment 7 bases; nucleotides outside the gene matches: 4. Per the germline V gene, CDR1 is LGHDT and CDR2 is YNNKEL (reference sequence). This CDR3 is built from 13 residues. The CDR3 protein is CASSQLASGEQYF. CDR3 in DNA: TGTGCCAGCAGCCAACTTGCTAGCGGGGAGCAGTACTTC.

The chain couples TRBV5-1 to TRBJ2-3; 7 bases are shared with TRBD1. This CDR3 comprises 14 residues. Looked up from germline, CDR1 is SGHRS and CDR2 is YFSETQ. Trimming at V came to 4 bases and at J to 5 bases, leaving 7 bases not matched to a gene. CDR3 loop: CASSQTGSKDTQYF. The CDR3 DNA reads TGCGCCAGCAGCCAGACAGGGAGTAAAGATACGCAGTATTTT.

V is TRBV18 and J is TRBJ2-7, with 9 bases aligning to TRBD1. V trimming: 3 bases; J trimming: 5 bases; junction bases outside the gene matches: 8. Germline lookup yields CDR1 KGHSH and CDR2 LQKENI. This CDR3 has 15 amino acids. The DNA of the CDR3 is TGTGCCAGCTCACCCGGGGACAGGGTGGTCCACGAGCAGTACTTC. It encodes CASSPGDRVVHEQYF. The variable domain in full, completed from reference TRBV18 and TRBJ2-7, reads NAGVMQNPRHLVRRRGQEARLRCSPMKGHSHVYWYRQLPEEGLKFMVYLQKENIIDESGMPKERFSAEFPKEGPSILRIQQVVRGDSAAYFCASSPGDRVVHEQYFGPGTRLTVT.

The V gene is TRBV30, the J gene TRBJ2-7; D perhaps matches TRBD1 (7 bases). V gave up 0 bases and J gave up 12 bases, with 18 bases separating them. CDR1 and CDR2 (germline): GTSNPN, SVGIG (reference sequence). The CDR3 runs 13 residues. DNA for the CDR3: TGTGCCTGGAGTGTACTTAGGCGGGACAGTCGGTACTTC. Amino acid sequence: CAWSVLRRDSRYF.

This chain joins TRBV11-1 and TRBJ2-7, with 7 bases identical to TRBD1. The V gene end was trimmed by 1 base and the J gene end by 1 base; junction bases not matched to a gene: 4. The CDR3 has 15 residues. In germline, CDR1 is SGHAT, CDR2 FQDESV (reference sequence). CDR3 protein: CASSLEGAESYEQYF. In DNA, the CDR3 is TGTGCCAGCAGCTTAGAGGGGGCCGAGTCCTACGAGCAGTACTTC. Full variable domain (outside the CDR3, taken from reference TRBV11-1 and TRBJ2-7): EAEVAQSPRYKITEKSQAVAFWCDPISGHATLYWYRQILGQGPELLVQFQDESVVDDSQLPKDRFSAERLKGVDSTLKIQPAELGDSAMYLCASSLEGAESYEQYFGPGTRLTVT.

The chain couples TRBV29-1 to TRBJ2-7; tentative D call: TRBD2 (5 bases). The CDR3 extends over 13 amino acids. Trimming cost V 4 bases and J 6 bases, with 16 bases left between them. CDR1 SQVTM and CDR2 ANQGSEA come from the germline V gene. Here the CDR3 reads CSVVDTRNLEQYF. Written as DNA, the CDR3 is TGCAGCGTTGTAGATACTAGAAACCTCGAGCAGTACTTC.

CDR3 region: CASSQDPLDGGLGPNSPLHF. CDR3 sequence (DNA): TGCGCCAGCAGCCAAGATCCGCTTGACGGGGGGCTAGGCCCTAATTCACCCCTCCACTTT. V is TRBV4-1 and J is TRBJ1-6; D is perhaps TRBD1 (6 bases). Trimming took 0 bases from V and 6 from J, leaving 24 bases between them. The germline V gene encodes CDR1 MGHRA and CDR2 YSYEKL. There are 20 residues in the CDR3.

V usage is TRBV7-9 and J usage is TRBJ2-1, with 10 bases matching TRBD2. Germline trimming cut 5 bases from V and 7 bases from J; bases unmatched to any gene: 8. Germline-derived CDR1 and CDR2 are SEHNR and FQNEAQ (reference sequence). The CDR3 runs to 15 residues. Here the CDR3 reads CASSGIAGGFNEQFF. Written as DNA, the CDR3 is TGTGCCAGCAGCGGCATAGCGGGAGGATTTAATGAGCAGTTCTTC.

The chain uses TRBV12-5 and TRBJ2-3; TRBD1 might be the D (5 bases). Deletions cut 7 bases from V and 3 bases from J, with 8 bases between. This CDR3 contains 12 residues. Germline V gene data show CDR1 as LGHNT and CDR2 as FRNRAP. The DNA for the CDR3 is TGTGCTAGTGCGAAGGGGACAGATACGCAGTATTTT. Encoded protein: CASAKGTDTQYF.

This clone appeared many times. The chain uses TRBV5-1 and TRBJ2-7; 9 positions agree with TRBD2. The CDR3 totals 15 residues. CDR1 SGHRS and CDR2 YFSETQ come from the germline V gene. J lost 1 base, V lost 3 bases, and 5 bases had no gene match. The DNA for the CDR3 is TGCGCCAGCAGCTATCTTACTAGCGGGTCCTACGAGCAGTACTTC. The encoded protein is CASSYLTSGSYEQYF.